This TCR beta chain is drawn from a study of T cells after yellow fever vaccination. At the level of the study: Fractions with few cells were prepared using SMART-Seq v4 Ultra Low Input. Study-wide results and limits: CD4 and CD8 compartments shared a small share of clonotypes. Subsequent booster samples again held most clones from primary vaccination (96% CD4, about 85% CD8). The secondary response was weaker, and its peak arrived faster, on day 5 versus 15.

This clonotype was seen ten or more times. One entry per CDR3 protein, called by TCRdb with MiXCR from the 5' RACE reads. The sample includes approximately 10,000 distinct CDR3 sequences, about 5% seen only once; the top ten take about 0.92%. The CDR3 totals 14 residues. With V trimmed by 3 bases and J by 6 bases, 5 bases remained unmatched. Germline values: CDR1 LGHDT, CDR2 YNNKEL (reference sequence). The material was PBMCs, either bulk or a sorted T-cell subset (CD4+, CD8+, memory, or dextramer-sorted; not recorded which), obtained on the day of the yellow fever booster vaccination. The TCR originated in a young man who received the YFV17D yellow fever vaccine. The J gene is TRBJ1-5, the V gene TRBV3-1, with 7 bases aligning to TRBD1. As DNA, the CDR3 is TGTGCCAGCAGCCAGACAGGGAGGTCTCAGCCCCAGCATTTT. This sequence encodes CASSQTGRSQPQHF.